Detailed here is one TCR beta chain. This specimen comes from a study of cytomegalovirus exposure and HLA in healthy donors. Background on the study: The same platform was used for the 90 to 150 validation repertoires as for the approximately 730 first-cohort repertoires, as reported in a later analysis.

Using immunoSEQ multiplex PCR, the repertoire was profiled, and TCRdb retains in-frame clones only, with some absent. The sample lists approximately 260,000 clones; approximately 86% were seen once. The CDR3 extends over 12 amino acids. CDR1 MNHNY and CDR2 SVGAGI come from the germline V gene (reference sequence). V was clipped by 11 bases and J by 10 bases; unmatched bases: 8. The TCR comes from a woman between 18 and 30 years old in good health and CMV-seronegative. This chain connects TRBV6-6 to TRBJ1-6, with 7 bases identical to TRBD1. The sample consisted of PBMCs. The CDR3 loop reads CAGSRGESPLHF. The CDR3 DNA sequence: TGTGCCGGGAGCAGGGGGGAATCACCCCTCCACTTT.